Following are 17 T cell receptor beta chains from one sample sequenced in a study of blood T cell repertoires in COVID-19. Assay: immunoSEQ multiplex PCR; the TCRdb copy retains only in-frame clones and omits some. The table shows roughly 230,000 clones, with approximately 84% occurring only once. Sequences were obtained from PBMCs or T cells enriched from blood (not recorded which). Receptor source: a man aged 50 to 59 who had recovered from COVID-19.

V is TRBV9 and J is TRBJ2-7; no clear D gene. The V end lost 0 bases, the J end lost 1 base, and 5 bases lay between the germline ends. Germline-derived CDR1 and CDR2 are SGDLS and YYNGEE. The CDR3 is 13 amino acids. The CDR3 loop reads CASSVGPSYEQYF. The CDR3 DNA reads TGTGCCAGCAGCGTAGGGCCTTCCTACGAGCAGTACTTC.

The chain couples TRBV7-2 to TRBJ1-2; no firm D call. This CDR3 contains 15 residues. V dropped 1 base and J dropped 0 bases, with 9 bases sitting between them. Germline CDR1 and CDR2: SGHTA and FQGNSA. This CDR3 reads CASSLDSRANYGYTF. The CDR3 bases are TGTGCCAGCAGCTTAGATTCTCGAGCTAACTATGGCTACACCTTC.

The chain has TRBV7-6 and TRBJ2-7, with TRBD1 identical over 9 bases. This CDR3 is built from 15 residues. Per germline, CDR1 SGHVS and CDR2 FNYEAQ. Trimming at V came to 5 bases and at J to 2 bases, leaving 7 bases not matched to a gene. The CDR3 bases are TGTGCCAGCAGCCCTAGTGGGACAGGGACCTACGAGCAGTACTTC. Translated: CASSPSGTGTYEQYF. The complete variable domain, with remaining parts taken from reference TRBV7-6 and TRBJ2-7, reads GAGVSQSPRYKVTKRGQDVALRCDPISGHVSLYWYRQALGQGPEFLTYFNYEAQQDKSGLPNDRFSAERPEGSISTLTIQRTEQRDSAMYRCASSPSGTGTYEQYFGPGTRLTVT.

The J gene is TRBJ2-7, the V gene TRBV13; the match to TRBD1 covers 9 bases. Losses at the gene ends were 7 bases for V and 7 bases for J; bases not matched to a gene: 8. CDR1 is PRHDT and CDR2 is FYEKMQ in the germline V gene (reference sequence). CDR3 length: 13 amino acids. CDR3 region: CASTGQGTKEQYF. CDR3 nucleotide sequence: TGTGCCAGCACCGGACAGGGGACCAAAGAGCAGTACTTC.

V gene TRBV6-5 combines with J gene TRBJ2-7; D ambiguous. This CDR3 has 11 residues. Trimming removed 6 bases at V and 5 bases at J, with 8 bases between. Germline CDR1 and CDR2: MNHEY and SVGAGI. The CDR3, as DNA: TGTGCCAGCAGCCCGCGTGACGAGCAGTACTTC. Protein sequence: CASSPRDEQYF.

V and J are TRBV7-9 and TRBJ1-3, with D possibly being TRBD1 (5 bases). This CDR3 is built from 14 residues. V was cut by 3 bases and J by 4 bases, with 10 bases left in between. From germline, CDR1 is SEHNR and CDR2 FQNEAQ (reference sequence). CDR3 DNA: TGTGCCAGCAGCTTGAGGAGGGGAGGAAACACCATATATTTT. Protein: CASSLRRGGNTIYF.

The V gene is TRBV2, the J gene TRBJ2-3; possible D gene TRBD2, 5 bases. CDR1 and CDR2 from the germline V gene are SNHLY and FYNNEI. This CDR3 has 13 residues. V lost 0 bases and J lost 8, with 9 bases in between. CDR3 coding DNA: TGTGCCAGCAGTGAAGCGCAGGCGGGTACGCAGTATTTT. It is translated as CASSEAQAGTQYF.

The rearrangement joins TRBV21-1 to TRBJ2-7; TRBD1 was called by the table and not checked on the DNA. TRBV21-1 constitutes a pseudogene. CDR3 size: 20 residues. DNA of the CDR3: TGTGCCAGCAGCAAAACAGACAGGGGGCGCCGCGGCGGGAGATTTCAGGAGCAGTACTTC. Translating it yields CASSKTDRGRRGGRFQEQYF.

This chain uses TRBV28 with TRBJ1-1, with a possible D match to TRBD1 (5 bases). The V and J ends lost 7 bases and 10 bases respectively, with 25 bases between them. This CDR3 spans 15 amino acids. Looked up from germline, CDR1 is MDHEN and CDR2 is SYDVKM. The chain's CDR3 is CASTLGTQGRALAFF. The CDR3 nucleotides are TGTGCCAGCACCCTTGGGACTCAGGGCAGGGCACTAGCTTTCTTT. The whole variable domain, filled in from reference TRBV28 and TRBJ1-1, reads DVKVTQSSRYLVKRTGEKVFLECVQDMDHENMFWYRQDPGLGLRLIYFSYDVKMKEKGDIPEGYSVSREKKERFSLILESASTNQTSMYLCASTLGTQGRALAFFGQGTRLTVV.

The CDR3 loop reads CASSGSGGKNEKLFF. CDR3 sequence (DNA): TGTGCCAGCAGCGGATCTGGGGGGAAAAATGAAAAACTGTTTTTT. This chain connects TRBV25-1 to TRBJ1-4; a possible D gene is TRBD1 (5 bases). The V gene lost 6 bases and the J gene lost 5 bases, with 16 bases spanning the gap. Per the germline V gene, CDR1 is MGHDK and CDR2 is SYGVNS. This CDR3 is 15 amino acids long. The whole variable domain, filled in from reference TRBV25-1 and TRBJ1-4, reads EADIYQTPRYLVIGTGKKITLECSQTMGHDKMYWYQQDPGMELHLIHYSYGVNSTEKGDLSSESTVSRIRTEHFPLTLESARPSHTSQYLCASSGSGGKNEKLFFGSGTQLSVL.

In the case of this clone: Germline and junction disagree at one end, which may indicate a read error. The V gene is TRBV5-1, the J gene TRBJ2-7, with TRBD1 matching over 7 bases. The CDR3 spans 14 residues. Looked up from germline, CDR1 is SGHRS and CDR2 is YFSETQ. As DNA, the CDR3 is TGCGCCAGCAGGGGCGGACAGGTGAACTACGAGGAGTACTTC. Residues: CASRGGQVNYEEYF.

V and J are TRBV6-5 and TRBJ1-6; D uncertain. Trimming left V 5 bases short and J 5 bases short, with 13 bases between. Germline CDR1 MNHEY, CDR2 SVGAGI. The CDR3 has 15 residues. CDR3 sequence (DNA): TGTGCCAGCAGTCTCCGGCAGGCCGATAATTCACCCCTCCACTTT. Its translation: CASSLRQADNSPLHF.

This clone was observed a single time. At the DNA level, this CDR3 is encoded by other sequences in the same sample as well. The V gene is TRBV27, the J gene TRBJ1-5, with D tentatively TRBD1 (6 bases). CDR1 and CDR2 (germline): MNHEY, SMNVEV (reference sequence). The CDR3 sequence is 14 residues long. V lost 2 bases to trimming and J lost 1 base, with 6 bases between them. In DNA, the CDR3 is TGTGCCAGCAGTTTACAGGGGAGCAATCAGCCCCAGCATTTT. This sequence encodes CASSLQGSNQPQHF.

The chain uses TRBV7-2 and TRBJ2-2; 9 bases agree with TRBD2. The CDR3 has 17 amino acids. Germline V lookup: CDR1 SGHTA, CDR2 FQGNSA. V gave up 4 bases and J gave up 2 bases; unmatched junction bases: 8. The chain's CDR3 is CASSSFSTSGNTGELFF. CDR3 bases: TGTGCCAGCAGCTCCTTCTCGACTAGCGGAAACACCGGGGAGCTGTTTTTT.

The gene calls are TRBV9 and TRBJ2-7; D is uncertain. V lost 3 bases, J lost 1 base, and 8 bases lay in between. This CDR3 has 13 residues. The V gene's germline CDR1 is SGDLS and CDR2 YYNGEE. The CDR3 here is CASSGPGSYEQYF. CDR3 sequence (DNA): TGTGCCAGCAGCGGTCCGGGTTCCTACGAGCAGTACTTC.

The chain carries TRBV7-2 and TRBJ1-5; TRBD1 aligns across 9 bases. The CDR3 has 15 amino acids. The J segment lost 9 bases and the V segment lost 4 bases, leaving 10 bases of the junction unmatched. CDR1 is SGHTA, CDR2 FQGNSA, per germline. The CDR3 sequence is CASSSQGQGGAPQHF. The DNA of the CDR3 is TGTGCCAGCAGCTCACAGGGACAGGGAGGAGCGCCCCAGCATTTT. The full variable domain, rest sourced from reference TRBV7-2 and TRBJ1-5, is GAGVSQSPSNKVTEKGKDVELRCDPISGHTALYWYRQSLGQGLEFLIYFQGNSAPDKSGLPSDRFSAERTGGSVSTLTIQRTQQEDSAVYLCASSSQGQGGAPQHFGDGTRLSIL.

This chain uses TRBV5-8 with TRBJ1-5, with D unresolved. The CDR3 runs 16 residues. V dropped 3 bases and J dropped 3 bases, with 16 bases sitting between them. The germline V gene encodes CDR1 SGHTS and CDR2 YDEGEE. The CDR3 sequence is CASSSELGSLNQPQHF. CDR3 DNA: TGTGCCAGCAGCTCCGAGTTGGGCAGCCTCAATCAGCCCCAGCATTTT.